What follows are 20 T cell receptor beta chains derived from one specimen sequenced in a study of somatic mutations in cytotoxic T cells in rheumatoid arthritis. Profiled with immunoSEQ multiplex PCR; TCRdb holds only in-frame clones, not every one. Of some 10,000 clones in the sample, 90% to 95% were seen once. Sequenced material: CD8+ T cells sorted from blood. The receptor source for this set is a young woman with rheumatoid arthritis.

The chain links TRBV10-3 to TRBJ1-5, with D perhaps matching TRBD1 (5 bases). With 3 bases removed from V and 5 bases from J, the gap between germline ends came to 14 bases. The length of the CDR3 is 15 residues. Germline CDR1 is ENHRY and CDR2 is SYGVKD. CDR3 protein: CAISDSTGGDQPQHF. The CDR3 coding sequence is TGTGCCATCAGTGATAGCACGGGGGGAGATCAGCCCCAGCATTTT.

This sequence joins TRBV5-1 and TRBJ2-1, with TRBD2 as a possible D gene (5 bases). CDR1 and CDR2 (germline): SGHRS, YFSETQ. This CDR3 is built from 14 residues. Between the trimmed V and J ends, which lost 2 bases and 5 bases, there was a span of 11 bases. The CDR3, as DNA: TGCGCCAGCAGCTTTCTAGGACTCCACAATGAGCAGTTCTTC. Amino acids: CASSFLGLHNEQFF.

The chain couples TRBV4-3 to TRBJ1-2; D not certain. The CDR3 loop spans 15 amino acids. Trimming stripped 0 bases from V and 2 bases from J, with 10 bases between. Germline V lookup: CDR1 LGHNA, CDR2 YSLEER. This chain's CDR3 is CASSQEERANYGYTF. The DNA for the CDR3 is TGCGCCAGCAGCCAAGAAGAGAGAGCGAACTATGGCTACACCTTC.

The rearrangement joins TRBV4-1 to TRBJ2-1, with 7 bases matching TRBD2. Trimming at V came to 0 bases and at J to 4 bases, leaving 6 bases not matched to a gene. The germline V gene has CDR1 MGHRA and CDR2 YSYEKL. The CDR3 extends over 16 amino acids. CDR3 coding DNA: TGCGCCAGCAGCCAAGATCCCCAGGGAGGGTACAATGAGCAGTTCTTC. Translating it yields CASSQDPQGGYNEQFF.

The V and J genes are TRBV4-1 and TRBJ1-2, with D uncertain. The germline gives CDR1 MGHRA, CDR2 YSYEKL. Between the trimmed V and J ends, which lost 1 base and 2 bases, there was a span of 5 bases. The CDR3 consists of 13 residues. The CDR3 DNA is TGCGCCAGCAGCCAAGGGCTCAACTATGGCTACACCTTC. Its translation: CASSQGLNYGYTF.

J is TRBJ2-1 and V is TRBV6-4; 9 nucleotides agree with TRBD2. V shed 8 bases, J shed 4 bases, and the junction held 12 bases outside the gene matches. Germline V gives CDR1 MRHNA, CDR2 SNTAGT. The CDR3 sequence is 16 residues long. The CDR3: CASGDAGGTQYNEQFF. CDR3 in DNA: TGTGCCAGCGGCGATGCGGGAGGGACTCAGTACAATGAGCAGTTCTTC.

The CDR3 loop reads CASSRGLLTDTQYF. CDR3 nucleotides: TGTGCCAGCAGTCGGGGACTCCTCACAGATACGCAGTATTTT. The J gene is TRBJ2-3, the V gene TRBV28; TRBD2 might be the D (6 bases). This CDR3 comprises 14 residues. Germline CDR1 MDHEN, CDR2 SYDVKM. Between the trimmed V and J ends, which lost 5 bases and 2 bases, there was a span of 11 bases.

The chain couples TRBV27 to TRBJ2-6; 9 nucleotides agree with TRBD2. CDR1 is MNHEY, CDR2 SMNVEV, per germline (reference sequence). There are 17 residues in the CDR3. The J segment lost 0 bases and the V segment lost 3 bases, leaving 3 bases of the junction unmatched. CDR3 region: CASSLTSGYSGANVLTF. CDR3 nucleotide sequence: TGTGCCAGCAGTTTGACTAGCGGCTACTCTGGGGCCAACGTCCTGACTTTC.

V usage is TRBV19 and J usage is TRBJ1-3; D is unclear. CDR1 and CDR2 (germline): LNHDA, SQIVND (reference sequence). The CDR3 spans 15 residues. The V end lost 8 bases, the J end lost 3 bases, and 17 bases lay between the germline ends. The CDR3 here is CASLQRPRGGNTIYF. The CDR3 nucleotides are TGTGCCAGTCTTCAGAGGCCGCGCGGTGGAAACACCATATATTTT.

This chain uses TRBV7-8 with TRBJ1-5; 9 bases are shared with TRBD1. The V and J ends lost 2 bases and 7 bases, in that order; junction bases with no gene match: 6. Germline lookup yields CDR1 SGHVS and CDR2 FQNEAQ. CDR3 length: 15 amino acids. Here the CDR3 reads CASSLLGQGSQPQHF. CDR3 nucleotides: TGTGCCAGCAGCTTACTAGGACAGGGGAGCCAGCCCCAGCATTTT.

This chain links TRBV6-1 with TRBJ1-4; D is unclear. Germline V gene lookup returns CDR1 MNHNS and CDR2 SASEGT. The CDR3 is 15 amino acids. V dropped 5 bases and J dropped 3 bases, with 13 bases sitting between them. CDR3 protein: CASSSGSAANEKLFF. The CDR3 coding sequence is TGTGCCAGCAGTTCTGGATCGGCGGCTAATGAAAAACTGTTTTTT.

The CDR3 bases are TGTGCCACCAGCAGAGCGGGACTAGCGTTAGCCAAAAACATTCAGTACTTC. Its translation: CATSRAGLALAKNIQYF. The rearrangement uses TRBV15 and TRBJ2-4, with 10 bases identical to TRBD2. Trimming cost V 1 base and J 0 bases; bases outside gene matches: 3. CDR1 is LNHNV, CDR2 YYDKDF, per germline (reference sequence). The CDR3 is 17 amino acids. Drawing the rest from reference TRBV15 and TRBJ2-4, the complete variable domain is DAMVIQNPRYQVTQFGKPVTLSCSQTLNHNVMYWYQQKSSQAPKLLFHYYDKDFNNEADTPDNFQSRRPNTSFCFLDIRSPGLGDTAMYLCATSRAGLALAKNIQYFGAGTRLSVL.

This chain links TRBV6-6 with TRBJ2-7; no firm D call. The CDR3 spans 12 residues. The V and J ends lost 2 bases and 7 bases respectively, with 9 bases between them. Germline V gives CDR1 MNHNY, CDR2 SVGAGI (reference sequence). The chain's CDR3 is CASSYPGREQYF. The CDR3 DNA sequence: TGTGCCAGCAGTTACCCCGGCAGGGAGCAGTACTTC.

This chain links TRBV6-5 with TRBJ1-2, with D hard to call. Trimming took off 4 bases at V and 0 bases at J, with 9 bases between the two ends. CDR3 length: 14 residues. CDR1 MNHEY and CDR2 SVGAGI come from the germline V gene. CDR3 in DNA: TGTGCCAGCAGTTTTGGCCTAGCTAACTATGGCTACACCTTC. Amino acid sequence: CASSFGLANYGYTF.

The rearrangement links TRBV4-2 to TRBJ2-7; no definite D call. The J call may be mistaken, given a closer DNA end match to TRBJ2-4. CDR1 LGHNA and CDR2 YNFKEQ come from the germline V gene. The CDR3 sequence is 12 residues long. CDR3 in amino acids: CASSQDLDIQYF. The CDR3 coding sequence is TGTGCCAGCAGCCAAGATTTGGACATTCAGTACTTC.

This chain connects TRBV7-8 to TRBJ2-1; D is perhaps TRBD2 (6 bases). The V gene lost 8 bases and the J gene lost 2 bases, with 10 bases spanning the gap. The CDR3 length is 13 residues. Germline loops: CDR1 SGHVS, CDR2 FQNEAQ. The CDR3 bases are TGTGCCAGCTTCGGGAGAACCTACAATGAGCAGTTCTTC. Its translation is CASFGRTYNEQFF.

The rearrangement uses TRBV11-2 and TRBJ1-2; D not certain. V was clipped by 8 bases and J by 7 bases, with 8 bases between them. Per the germline V gene, CDR1 is SGHAT and CDR2 is FQNNGV. The CDR3 is made up of 10 amino acids. CDR3 region: CASGAGGYTF. In DNA, the CDR3 is TGTGCCAGCGGCGCAGGTGGCTACACCTTC.

The chain joins TRBV25-1 to TRBJ1-1; 7 bases fit TRBD1. Germline trimming cut 7 bases from V and 6 bases from J; bases unmatched to any gene: 8. The germline gives CDR1 MGHDK, CDR2 SYGVNS. The CDR3 runs 13 residues. The CDR3 DNA reads TGTGCCAGCATAAGACAGGGAATCCCTGAAGCTTTCTTT. This encodes CASIRQGIPEAFF. Full variable domain (rest looked up from reference TRBV25-1 and TRBJ1-1): EADIYQTPRYLVIGTGKKITLECSQTMGHDKMYWYQQDPGMELHLIHYSYGVNSTEKGDLSSESTVSRIRTEHFPLTLESARPSHTSQYLCASIRQGIPEAFFGQGTRLTVV.

The rearrangement links TRBV7-9 to TRBJ2-5, with 8 bases identical to TRBD1. The CDR3 loop spans 14 amino acids. In germline, CDR1 is SEHNR, CDR2 FQNEAQ (reference sequence). The V segment lost 5 bases and the J segment 7 bases; nucleotides outside the gene matches: 9. The CDR3 DNA reads as TGTGCCAGCAGCCCGGGACAGGCCCTGGGGACCCAGTACTTC. This codes for CASSPGQALGTQYF.

This chain uses TRBV6-9 with TRBJ2-5; D possibly corresponds to TRBD2 (5 bases). This CDR3 has 14 amino acids. CDR1 and CDR2 (germline): MNHGY, SVAAGI. V lost 6 bases and J 5 bases, leaving 16 bases between the germline ends. Here the CDR3 reads CASSPVEGEETQYF. The CDR3 DNA reads TGTGCCAGCAGCCCCGTTGAGGGTGAGGAGACCCAGTACTTC.